The rows below give T cell receptor beta chains drawn from one sample of a study of shared clonotypes between healthy human individuals. This table comes from immunoSEQ multiplex PCR, and its TCRdb copy is limited to in-frame clones, with some not included. The repertoire holds roughly 500,000 clones, with approximately 79% as singletons. Sequenced: PBMCs. These receptors originate from a woman aged 40 to 49 in good health. Some clones in this sample may be carry-over from other donors' samples. CDR3s include the opening cysteine and the closing phenylalanine or tryptophan. D genes are given only for firm matches. Size is stated for part of the rows, as once, few or many counts, or as a class when the clone is expanded.

.,TRBD2,TRBJ2-1,TRBV5-5,CASSLGVAGGPGQFF,TGTGCCAGCAGCTTGGGGGTAGCGGGAGGGCCGGGGCAGTTCTTC
.,.,TRBJ2-6,TRBV7-3,CASSLQGTPLSGANVLTF,TGTGCCAGCAGCTTACAGGGAACCCCCCTCTCTGGGGCCAACGTCCTGACTTTC
.,.,TRBJ1-1,TRBV11-3,CASSLAGRNTEAFF,TGTGCCAGCAGCTTAGCTGGCAGGAACACTGAAGCTTTCTTT
.,.,TRBJ2-1,TRBV7-3,CASSLIGGAQNNEQFF,TGTGCCAGCAGCTTAATCGGTGGAGCTCAAAACAATGAGCAGTTCTTC
.,TRBD1,TRBJ2-1,TRBV27,CASSFPPGQGSRGEQFF,TGTGCCAGCAGTTTTCCACCGGGACAGGGAAGTCGGGGTGAGCAGTTCTTC
.,.,TRBJ1-4,TRBV5-1,CASSLEGNNEKLFF,TGCGCCAGCAGCTTGGAAGGGAATAATGAAAAACTGTTTTTT
.,TRBD2,TRBJ2-1,TRBV4-1,CASSQRLAVISYNEQFF,TGCGCCAGCAGCCAAAGACTAGCGGTAATCTCCTACAATGAGCAGTTCTTC
few,.,TRBJ2-5,TRBV15,CATSRGPEGGETQYF,TGTGCCACCAGCAGGGGCCCCGAGGGGGGGGAGACCCAGTACTTC
.,.,TRBJ1-1,TRBV5-6,CASSYPGQALNTEAFF,TGTGCCAGCAGCTACCCTGGACAAGCACTGAACACTGAAGCTTTCTTT
.,.,TRBJ1-1,TRBV6-1,CASNPDHTEAFF,TGTGCCAGCAACCCGGACCACACTGAAGCTTTCTTT
once,.,TRBJ1-1,TRBV7-2,CASSRDGNTEAFF,TGTGCCAGCAGCCGGGACGGGAACACTGAAGCTTTCTTT
few,TRBD2,TRBJ2-2,TRBV2,CASSVSGRTNTGELFF,TGTGCCAGCAGTGTGAGCGGGAGAACGAACACCGGGGAGCTGTTTTTT
.,.,TRBJ1-2,TRBV6-1,CAISGGYYGYTF,TGTGCCATCAGCGGAGGCTACTATGGCTACACCTTC
.,TRBD1,TRBJ1-5,TRBV28,CASSLQGGADQPQHF,TGTGCCAGCAGCTTACAGGGGGGGGCGGATCAGCCCCAGCATTTT
few,.,TRBJ2-1,TRBV6-6,CASSYGGSQFF,TGTGCCAGCAGTTACGGAGGCTCACAGTTCTTC
.,.,TRBJ2-7,TRBV11-3,CASSLHPGNSYEQYF,TGTGCCAGCAGCTTACACCCCGGAAACTCCTACGAGCAGTACTTC
once,.,TRBJ2-1,TRBV4-1,CASSLPGTYNEQFF,TGCGCCAGCAGCCTGCCCGGGACTTACAATGAGCAGTTCTTC
once,TRBD1,TRBJ2-7,TRBV19,CASSPRTGTYEQYF,TGTGCCAGTAGTCCCCGGACAGGGACCTACGAGCAGTACTTC
.,.,TRBJ2-7,TRBV5-8,CASSLGAYEQYF,TGTGCCAGCAGCTTGGGGGCCTACGAGCAGTACTTC
.,.,TRBJ2-1,TRBV18,CASSPWEAEDEQFF,TGTGCCAGCTCACCGTGGGAGGCCGAGGATGAGCAGTTCTTC
.,.,TRBJ2-3,TRBV7-9,CASLLAGATDTQYF,TGTGCCAGCCTACTCGCGGGGGCCACAGATACGCAGTATTTT
.,.,TRBJ1-2,TRBV28,CASSPPGGGYTF,TGTGCCAGCAGTCCTCCTGGTGGGGGCTACACCTTC
.,.,TRBJ2-4,TRBV11-2,CASSRSRGILAKNIQYF,TGTGCCAGCAGCCGGTCTCGGGGGATTCTAGCCAAAAACATTCAGTACTTC
.,.,TRBJ2-3,TRBV7-3,CASSLRRAASTDTQYF,TGTGCCAGCAGCTTACGGAGGGCAGCTAGCACAGATACGCAGTATTTT
.,TRBD1,TRBJ2-3,TRBV11-1,CASSPRDRVFADTQYF,TGTGCCAGCAGCCCACGGGACAGGGTCTTCGCAGATACGCAGTATTTT
.,.,TRBJ1-2,TRBV5-6,CASSFVGYNYGYTF,TGTGCCAGCAGCTTCGTGGGGTACAACTATGGCTACACCTTC
.,TRBD2,TRBJ2-1,TRBV10-3,CAISPGLESRSEQFF,TGTGCCATCAGTCCGGGACTAGAGTCACGTAGTGAGCAGTTCTTC
.,.,TRBJ2-3,TRBV28,CASGPGADTQYF,TGTGCCAGTGGCCCAGGGGCAGATACGCAGTATTTT
.,.,TRBJ2-7,TRBV27,CASSDLPRYEQYF,TGTGCCAGCAGTGACCTCCCACGCTACGAGCAGTACTTC
.,.,TRBJ2-7,TRBV5-4,CASSLVGLEQYF,TGTGCCAGCAGCTTAGTAGGGCTCGAGCAGTACTTC
.,TRBD1,TRBJ1-2,TRBV5-1,CASSLQGAVDYGYTF,TGCGCCAGCAGCCTACAGGGGGCAGTGGACTATGGCTACACCTTC
.,.,TRBJ1-2,TRBV30,CAWSVNFGYTF,TGTGCCTGGAGTGTAAATTTCGGCTACACCTTC
.,TRBD2,TRBJ2-7,TRBV11-2,CASSLPLAGDPYEQYF,TGTGCCAGCAGCTTACCCCTAGCGGGAGATCCCTACGAGCAGTACTTC
.,TRBD2,TRBJ2-7,TRBV11-2,CASSLAGTNEQYF,TGTGCCAGCAGCTTAGCCGGGACTAACGAGCAGTACTTC
.,TRBD2,TRBJ2-7,TRBV7-9,CASSLSTRGDPYEQYF,TGTGCCAGCAGCTTATCCACCCGGGGGGATCCCTACGAGCAGTACTTC
.,.,TRBJ1-1,TRBV2,CASSREQGYTEAFF,TGTGCCAGCAGCAGGGAGCAGGGCTACACTGAAGCTTTCTTT
.,.,TRBJ2-7,TRBV5-1,CASSLFLEAYEQYF,TGCGCCAGCAGCTTGTTTTTGGAGGCCTACGAGCAGTACTTC
.,.,TRBJ1-5,TRBV19,CASSPRGGNQPQHF,TGTGCCAGTAGCCCCCGTGGGGGCAATCAGCCCCAGCATTTT
.,.,TRBJ1-4,TRBV28,CASSIHKVGEKLFF,TGTGCCAGCAGTATACACAAGGTGGGGGAAAAACTGTTTTTT